This T cell receptor (beta chain) was observed in a study of cytomegalovirus exposure and HLA in healthy donors. Some clones are missing from TCRdb's copy, which holds only in-frame ones; the method was immunoSEQ multiplex PCR. The table includes 100,000 to 120,000 clones, over 75% detected once. CDR3 size: 13 residues. Germline V lookup: CDR1 LNHDA, CDR2 SQIVND (reference sequence). Trimming removed 4 bases from V and 3 bases from J; junction bases left unmatched: 3. Study-wide findings and caveats: Cytomegalovirus association was assigned to some 160 TCR beta chains.

In regard to this clone: Antigen specificity is unknown.

The source material was PBMCs. The J gene is TRBJ2-7, the V gene TRBV19; 7 bases align to TRBD2. This clonotype was obtained from a woman in her twenties or thirties in good health and CMV-seropositive. CDR3 DNA sequence: TGTGCCAGTAGTAGCGGGGGAAGCTACGAGCAGTACTTC. Translating gives CASSSGGSYEQYF.